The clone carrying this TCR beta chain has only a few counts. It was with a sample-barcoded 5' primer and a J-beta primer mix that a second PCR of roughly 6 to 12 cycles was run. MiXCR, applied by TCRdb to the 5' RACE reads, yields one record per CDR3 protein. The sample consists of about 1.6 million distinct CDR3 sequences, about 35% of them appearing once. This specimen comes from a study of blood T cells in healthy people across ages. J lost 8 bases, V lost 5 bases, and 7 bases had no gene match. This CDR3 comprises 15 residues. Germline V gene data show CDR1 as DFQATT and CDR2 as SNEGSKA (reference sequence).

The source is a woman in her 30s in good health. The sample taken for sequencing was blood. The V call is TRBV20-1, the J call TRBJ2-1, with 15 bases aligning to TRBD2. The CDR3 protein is CSALPGLAGGHEQFF. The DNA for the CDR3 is TGCAGTGCTCTTCCGGGACTAGCGGGAGGACATGAGCAGTTCTTC.